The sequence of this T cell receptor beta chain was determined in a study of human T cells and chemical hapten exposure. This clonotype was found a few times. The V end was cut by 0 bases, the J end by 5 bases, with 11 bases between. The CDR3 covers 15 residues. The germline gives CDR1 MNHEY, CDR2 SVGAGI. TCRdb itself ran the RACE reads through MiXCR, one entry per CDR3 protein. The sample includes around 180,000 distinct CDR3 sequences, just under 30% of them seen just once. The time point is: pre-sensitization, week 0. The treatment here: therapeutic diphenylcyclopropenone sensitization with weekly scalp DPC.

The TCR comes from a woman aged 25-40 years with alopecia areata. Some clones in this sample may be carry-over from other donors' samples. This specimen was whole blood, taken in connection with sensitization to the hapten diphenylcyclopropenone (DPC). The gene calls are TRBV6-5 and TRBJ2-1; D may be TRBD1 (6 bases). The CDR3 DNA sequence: TGTGCCAGCAGTTACTCGCAGGGGTGGAACAATGAGCAGTTCTTC. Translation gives CASSYSQGWNNEQFF.